Following are 2 T cell receptor beta chains from one sample sequenced in a study of memory CD4+ T cells and cytomegalovirus serostatus. Measured with immunoSEQ multiplex PCR; TCRdb has only the in-frame clones, and not every one. The table lists around 60,000 clones, more than 65% of them singletons. The sort gate was single viable CD3+CD4+CD8-CD45RO+ cells for memory CD4+ T cells. The specimen was memory CD4+ T cells from blood. The receptors were sampled from an adult in good health and CMV-seronegative. Some clones in this sample may be carry-over from other donors' samples.

V gene TRBV7-3 combines with J gene TRBJ2-6; D unclear. This CDR3 has 15 residues. Germline V gene lookup returns CDR1 SGHTA and CDR2 FQGTGA. V lost 5 bases and J lost 2, with 10 bases in between. CDR3 residues: CASSPDLAGANVLTF. As DNA, the CDR3 is TGTGCCAGCAGCCCAGACTTAGCTGGGGCCAACGTCCTGACTTTC.

The rearrangement joins TRBV7-6 to TRBJ1-4; D unresolved. Trimming removed 1 base at V and 4 bases at J, with 10 bases between. The CDR3 has 15 residues. Germline CDR1 SGHVS, CDR2 FNYEAQ. The CDR3 nucleotides read TGTGCCAGCAGCTTAGAGGCAGCCATTAATGAAAAACTGTTTTTT. This codes for CASSLEAAINEKLFF. Based on the CDR3 plus reference TRBV7-6 and TRBJ1-4, the full variable domain is GAGVSQSPRYKVTKRGQDVALRCDPISGHVSLYWYRQALGQGPEFLTYFNYEAQQDKSGLPNDRFSAERPEGSISTLTIQRTEQRDSAMYRCASSLEAAINEKLFFGSGTQLSVL.